Sequencing of this T cell receptor beta chain was carried out in a study of T-cell reconstitution after alpha-beta-depleted transplantation in children. Preparation of the TCRbeta library was carried out with unique molecular identifiers. TCRdb reprocessed the PCR reads via MiXCR and lists one record per CDR3 protein. The data show approximately 400,000 distinct CDR3 sequences, with around 15% seen just once and roughly 29% held by the top ten. Study results and limitations: By about two months after transplant, alpha-beta T cells reportedly arose from several hundred graft clones that had expanded. The origin of high day-60 TCRbeta diversity in some patients lay in surviving recipient T cells and thymic progenitors. Newly produced T cells mostly accounted for T-cell counts and diversity one year post-transplant.

Germline loops: CDR1 SGHRS, CDR2 YFSETQ. V shed 10 bases and J 4 bases; nucleotides not matched to a gene: 15. The CDR3 covers 15 residues. With respect to this clonotype: Antigen: not known.

The sequencing here drew on PBMCs, mostly from graft donor cells, taken 360 days after TCRalphabeta/CD19-depleted stem cell transplant. The chain couples TRBV5-1 to TRBJ2-7, with 9 bases aligning to TRBD2. The receptor was isolated from a boy less than two years old who had a stem cell transplant for Wiskott-Aldrich syndrome, so the T cells may come from the graft donor. This CDR3 is CADWIPAGGLYEQYF. CDR3 nucleotide sequence: TGCGCCGATTGGATTCCAGCGGGAGGATTATACGAGCAGTACTTC.